Shown below are 16 T cell receptor beta chains from a single sample sequenced in a study of T cell repertoires in cytomegalovirus infection (dated by TCRdb to about 2019). Sequencing instrument: Illumina HiSeq 1500. Using fastp trimming at Q25 and MiXCR clonotype assembly, TCRdb reanalyzed the public sequencing data and kept in-frame beta chains. When rows share a CDR3 protein, they turn into one entry using the most common DNA and genes. The sample table contains 120,000 to 150,000 distinct CDR3 sequences; only one count was recorded for 6.5% of them. The ten largest make up approximately 19% of the sample. Sequencing was carried out using PBMCs. All receptors come from a human donor in good health (CMV status not recorded). Some clones in this sample may be carry-over from other donors' samples.

This clonotype was detected ten times or more. V is TRBV11-2 and J is TRBJ1-2; D unclear. The germline V and J ends were trimmed by 5 bases and 5 bases, with 18 bases remaining between them. This CDR3 is built from 15 residues. Germline V gives CDR1 SGHAT, CDR2 FQNNGV. The CDR3 nucleotides are TGTGCCAGCAGCCCCCTCCAAGCCTTAAAGTATGGCTACACCTTC. Translation: CASSPLQALKYGYTF.

This clonotype was detected many times. The chain combines TRBV12-3 or TRBV12-4 with TRBJ2-7, with D tentatively TRBD2 (5 bases). V lost 4 bases and J 2 bases, leaving 18 bases between the germline ends. This CDR3 has 16 amino acids. CDR3 DNA sequence: TGTGCCAGCAGTTACCCCGGGATATCGGACCCCTACGAGCAGTACTTC. Its translation is CASSYPGISDPYEQYF.

This clonotype came up a few times. The chain carries TRBV29-1 and TRBJ2-7; D tentatively fits TRBD1 or TRBD2 (5 bases each). V was pared by 3 bases and J by 10 bases, with 19 bases between. The length of the CDR3 is 13 residues. Germline CDR1 SQVTM, CDR2 ANQGSEA. The CDR3 reads CSVEPVGGSRQYF. CDR3 sequence (DNA): TGCAGCGTTGAGCCGGTTGGGGGTTCTCGTCAGTACTTC.

This clonotype was counted at least ten times. The chain recombines TRBV13 with TRBJ1-2; a weak D match, TRBD1 (5 bases). The CDR3 spans 14 residues. Germline CDR1 is PRHDT and CDR2 is FYEKMQ (reference sequence). V lost 2 bases and J 8 bases, leaving 15 bases between the germline ends. The CDR3 sequence: CASSLSRQEGGYTF. The CDR3 DNA sequence: TGTGCCAGCAGCTTAAGTCGTCAGGAGGGGGGCTACACCTTC.

There are many counts of this clonotype. The chain has TRBV28 and TRBJ2-5, with no clear D. Trimming left V 3 bases short and J 4 bases short, with 12 bases between. Per germline, CDR1 MDHEN and CDR2 SYDVKM. The CDR3 spans 14 residues. The CDR3 DNA follows: TGTGCCAGCAGTTTTAATTGGGCGAGAGAGACCCAGTACTTC. Translation gives CASSFNWARETQYF.

The chain joins TRBV7-9 to TRBJ2-5; tentatively, D is TRBD1 or TRBD2 (5 bases each). The V and J ends lost 5 bases and 1 base respectively, with 14 bases between them. Germline V gives CDR1 SEHNR, CDR2 FQNEAQ (reference sequence). CDR3 length equals 15 residues. The CDR3 DNA reads TGTGCCAGCAGCCCCGGGTTGAGGGGCCAAGAGACCCAGTACTTC. Encoded protein: CASSPGLRGQETQYF.

This clonotype was seen a few times. The chain links TRBV2 to TRBJ2-3, with D perhaps matching TRBD1 (6 bases). The CDR3 extends over 16 amino acids. Trimming left V 6 bases short and J 2 bases short, with 18 bases between. The germline V gene has CDR1 SNHLY and CDR2 FYNNEI. CDR3 residues: CASSPEDSGITDTQYF. DNA of the CDR3: TGTGCCAGCAGCCCAGAGGACAGCGGTATCACAGATACGCAGTATTTT.

This clonotype turned up a few times. This chain uses TRBV28 with TRBJ2-3, with 11 bases aligning to TRBD2. The CDR3 totals 15 residues. After removal of 3 bases from V and 8 bases from J, the junction contained 7 bases not matched to a gene. Germline values: CDR1 MDHEN, CDR2 SYDVKM. The CDR3 loop reads CASSFIAGGLGTQYF. CDR3 DNA: TGTGCCAGCAGTTTTATAGCGGGGGGGCTCGGTACGCAGTATTTT.

The chain links TRBV7-2 to TRBJ2-2; no definite D call. This CDR3 has 14 amino acids. Deletions cut 5 bases from V and 4 bases from J, with 11 bases between. Germline V lookup: CDR1 SGHTA, CDR2 FQGNSA. The CDR3 is CASSATTSTGELFF. The CDR3 DNA reads as TGTGCCAGCAGCGCGACGACTTCCACCGGGGAGCTGTTTTTT.

This clonotype was picked up many times. The chain links TRBV6-1 to TRBJ2-7; D ambiguous. The CDR3 runs 14 residues. Germline V gene lookup returns CDR1 MNHNS and CDR2 SASEGT. The V and J ends lost 1 base and 0 bases respectively, with 7 bases between them. For the CDR3, the DNA is TGTGCCAGCAGTGAAGGAATTTCCTCCTACGAGCAGTACTTC. Its translation is CASSEGISSYEQYF.

This clonotype was seen ten or more times. This chain uses TRBV7-2 with TRBJ1-1; the D gene is possibly TRBD1 (5 bases). V was pared by 1 base and J by 5 bases, with 14 bases between. Germline CDR1 is SGHTA and CDR2 is FQGNSA. CDR3 length: 15 residues. DNA for the CDR3: TGTGCCAGCAGCTTAGAGTCTGCCGGGGGGACTGAAGCTTTCTTT. This codes for CASSLESAGGTEAFF.

The CDR3 loop reads CATTQGADYGYTF. The CDR3 DNA is TGTGCCACAACACAGGGGGCGGACTATGGCTACACCTTC. V gene TRBV28 combines with J gene TRBJ1-2, with 9 bases aligning to TRBD1. The junction had 6 bases not matched to a gene; V was cut back by 10 bases and J by 3 bases. CDR3 size: 13 residues. Germline V gives CDR1 MDHEN, CDR2 SYDVKM.

This clonotype was observed many times. This chain uses TRBV12-3 or TRBV12-4 with TRBJ1-5; D is ambiguous. This CDR3 has 14 amino acids. V was trimmed by 3 bases and J by 6 bases, leaving 12 bases between them. The CDR3 DNA is TGTGCCAGCAGTTTGAGCTTTGAGAGTCAGCCCCAGCATTTT. Its protein is CASSLSFESQPQHF.

This clonotype occurred a few times. The chain links TRBV7-9 to TRBJ2-7; 7 bases are a match to TRBD2. The CDR3 is made up of 15 amino acids. Trimming cost V 5 bases and J 2 bases; bases outside gene matches: 9. Germline CDR1 SEHNR, CDR2 FQNEAQ (reference sequence). CDR3 DNA: TGTGCCAGCAGCCTGAGCGGGGTGGGCCCCTACGAGCAGTACTTC. Translating gives CASSLSGVGPYEQYF.

The chain has TRBV28 and TRBJ1-5, with D tentatively TRBD1 (6 bases). Trimming removed 4 bases at V and 7 bases at J, with 14 bases between. The CDR3 length is 14 residues. From germline, CDR1 is MDHEN and CDR2 SYDVKM. CDR3 coding DNA: TGTGCCAGCAGTTCCGGCGGGGGGCGCCAGCCCCAGCATTTT. Translating it yields CASSSGGGRQPQHF.

The chain uses TRBV20-1 and TRBJ2-3, with TRBD2 as a possible D gene (6 bases). Trimming left V 4 bases short and J 1 base short, with 12 bases between. Germline assignment: CDR1 DFQATT and CDR2 SNEGSKA (reference sequence). The CDR3 totals 14 residues. The CDR3 DNA sequence: TGCAGTGCTACCTCCCCGGGGGGCACAGATACGCAGTATTTT. Its protein is CSATSPGGTDTQYF.